This TCR beta chain is from a study of OX40 agonist ivuxolimab in advanced cancers. Study as a whole: The patients' treatment was ivuxolimab, an agonistic anti-OX40 (CD134) antibody. Study observations and caveats: The work left the antigen specificity of expanded peripheral T cells undetermined.

Sequencing used immunoSEQ multiplex PCR; TCRdb keeps in-frame clones, though not all of them. The sample shows about 82,000 clones, under 95% of them seen only once. Germline CDR1 and CDR2: MNHEY and SVGAGI. Losses at the gene ends were 4 bases for V and 5 bases for J; bases not matched to a gene: 4. The CDR3 loop spans 14 amino acids. With regard to this clone: Its antigen remains unknown.

The sequence derives from an adult with an advanced solid tumor such as melanoma, head and neck, liver or kidney cancer. This chain joins TRBV6-5 and TRBJ2-2; 7 nucleotides line up with TRBD1. The sample was CD4+ or CD8+ T cells sorted from blood, taken in a trial of the OX40 agonist ivuxolimab. The CDR3 here is CASSFAGGTGELFF. The CDR3, as DNA: TGTGCCAGCAGTTTCGCAGGGGGAACCGGGGAGCTGTTTTTT.